The 32 T cell receptor beta chains below were found in one sample sequenced in a study of blood T cell repertoires in COVID-19. Data came from immunoSEQ multiplex PCR; TCRdb stores just in-frame clones and leaves some out. The sample lists almost 200,000 clones, 75% to 85% occurring once. The sequencing sample was made of peripheral blood. The receptor source for this set is a woman between 40 and 50 years old with COVID-19, enrolled during active disease.

This clone came up a few times. This chain connects TRBV6-5 to TRBJ1-1, with D uncertain. Trimming shortened V by 0 bases and J by 0 bases, and 11 bases separated the two germline ends. The CDR3 runs 16 residues. Germline loops: CDR1 MNHEY, CDR2 SVGAGI. The CDR3 protein is CASSYSSAGMNTEAFF. The CDR3 region has the DNA TGTGCCAGCAGTTACTCTTCGGCAGGAATGAACACTGAAGCTTTCTTT.

This chain links TRBV15 with TRBJ2-7; D is unresolved. The CDR3 contains 13 residues. V was cut by 1 base and J by 5 bases, with 9 bases left in between. Germline CDR1 reads LNHNV; CDR2 reads YYDKDF (reference sequence). The DNA of the CDR3 is TGTGCCACCAGCAGAGCTTCGGTGGACGAGCAGTACTTC. Amino acids: CATSRASVDEQYF.

The chain couples TRBV5-1 to TRBJ1-5; no definite D call. The length of the CDR3 is 13 residues. Trimming cost V 2 bases and J 4 bases, with 7 bases left between them. In germline, CDR1 is SGHRS, CDR2 YFSETQ. The CDR3, as DNA: TGCGCCAGCAGCTTAGAGGTAAATCAGCCCCAGCATTTT. Residues: CASSLEVNQPQHF.

V usage is TRBV5-5 and J usage is TRBJ2-5, with D possibly being TRBD1 (6 bases). CDR3 length equals 16 residues. V was cut by 0 bases and J by 4 bases, with 16 bases left in between. In germline, CDR1 is SGHKS, CDR2 YYEKEE (reference sequence). The CDR3 nucleotides are TGTGCCAGCAGCTTGGACCGACAGGCAGGAGGAGAGACCCAGTACTTC. The encoded protein is CASSLDRQAGGETQYF.

The rearrangement joins TRBV12-3 or TRBV12-4 to TRBJ2-7; D might be TRBD1 (6 bases). Trimming took off 4 bases at V and 4 bases at J, with 11 bases between the two ends. This CDR3 region has 13 residues. CDR3 in amino acids: CASSYGQRYEQYF. The CDR3 coding sequence is TGTGCCAGCAGTTACGGACAGCGGTACGAGCAGTACTTC.

The chain combines TRBV10-3 with TRBJ2-7, with 8 bases matching TRBD1. After removal of 6 bases from V and 5 bases from J, the junction contained 9 bases not matched to a gene. Germline loops: CDR1 ENHRY, CDR2 SYGVKD. CDR3 length equals 14 residues. The DNA of the CDR3 is TGTGCCATCAGGCCGACAGGGGAAGTCAACGAGCAGTACTTC. Protein product: CAIRPTGEVNEQYF.

The rearrangement uses TRBV23-1 and TRBJ2-7; D might be TRBD2 (7 bases). TRBV23-1 is flagged as an ORF with uncertain function. The V and J ends lost 3 bases and 4 bases respectively, with 22 bases between them. CDR3 length: 17 residues. Here the CDR3 reads CASSHHTTEGGGYEQYF. For the CDR3, the DNA is TGCGCCAGCAGTCACCACACCACAGAGGGGGGGGGTTACGAGCAGTACTTC.

This clone was detected only a few times. The V gene is TRBV5-8, the J gene TRBJ2-5; D is ambiguous. Germline V gives CDR1 SGHTS, CDR2 YDEGEE. The ends were cut back, 1 base at V and 7 bases at J, with 11 bases in the middle. The CDR3 has 13 amino acids. In nucleotides, the CDR3 is TGTGCCAGCAGCTTGAAAACGCGAGGGACCCAGTACTTC. This encodes CASSLKTRGTQYF.

The chain joins TRBV7-8 to TRBJ1-2; no clear D. Germline V gene lookup returns CDR1 SGHVS and CDR2 FQNEAQ. V shed 5 bases and J shed 10 bases, with 11 bases lying between them. This CDR3 spans 11 amino acids. CDR3 amino acids: CASSATAAYTF. DNA for the CDR3: TGTGCCAGCAGCGCCACAGCGGCCTACACCTTC. The full variable domain, in which reference TRBV7-8 and TRBJ1-2 provide the parts outside the CDR3, is GAGVSQSPRYKVAKRGQDVALRCDPISGHVSLFWYQQALGQGPEFLTYFQNEAQLDKSGLPSDRFFAERPEGSVSTLKIQRTQQEDSAVYLCASSATAAYTFGSGTRLTVV.

This rearrangement joins TRBV5-4 to TRBJ2-7; 8 bases agree with TRBD1. Germline V gene lookup returns CDR1 SGHNT and CDR2 YYREEE (reference sequence). J gave up 7 bases and V 1 base, and 7 bases lay outside the gene matches. This CDR3 contains 14 residues. The CDR3 loop reads CASSLLTGALEQYF. CDR3 coding DNA: TGTGCCAGCAGCTTGTTGACAGGGGCCCTAGAGCAGTACTTC.

The chain carries TRBV18 and TRBJ1-5; 8 bases align to TRBD1. The V gene end was trimmed by 6 bases and the J gene end by 3 bases; junction bases not matched to a gene: 4. The germline gives CDR1 KGHSH, CDR2 LQKENI. This CDR3 has 14 amino acids. CDR3 protein: CASSRQGANQPQHF. The CDR3, as DNA: TGTGCCAGCTCGAGGCAGGGGGCCAATCAGCCCCAGCATTTT.

This chain connects TRBV18 to TRBJ2-7; TRBD1 might be the D (5 bases). V lost 5 bases and J lost 5, with 13 bases in between. The CDR3 runs to 13 residues. CDR1 and CDR2 (germline): KGHSH, LQKENI. Here the CDR3 DNA reads TGTGCCAGCTCATTACTCGCAGGGAACGAGCAGTACTTC. Translating gives CASSLLAGNEQYF.

The rearrangement joins TRBV25-1 to TRBJ1-4; D gene unclear. The germline V gene encodes CDR1 MGHDK and CDR2 SYGVNS. The V end was cut by 4 bases, the J end by 8 bases, with 11 bases between. This CDR3 contains 13 residues. The CDR3: CASSVQNREKLFF. The DNA of the CDR3 is TGTGCCAGCAGTGTACAGAACCGCGAAAAACTGTTTTTT.

The genes are TRBV18 and TRBJ2-5; D is ambiguous. Trimming cost V 0 bases and J 1 base, with 15 bases left between them. The CDR3 loop spans 17 amino acids. Germline-derived CDR1 and CDR2 are KGHSH and LQKENI. The CDR3 region has the DNA TGTGCCAGCTCACCACCGCCACGCGTCAGGTTCCAAGAGACCCAGTACTTC. Amino acid sequence: CASSPPPRVRFQETQYF.

The chain combines TRBV5-1 with TRBJ1-1; D gene uncertain. Deletions cut 6 bases from V and 0 bases from J, with 9 bases between. This CDR3 has 13 residues. CDR1 and CDR2 (germline): SGHRS, YFSETQ. This CDR3 reads CASKRQLNTEAFF. DNA of the CDR3: TGCGCCAGCAAGAGACAACTGAACACTGAAGCTTTCTTT.

This clone was observed at least ten times. V and J are TRBV5-5 and TRBJ2-3, with D possibly matching TRBD1 (6 bases). There are 15 residues in the CDR3. Germline V CDR1 and CDR2: SGHKS, YYEKEE (reference sequence). V was cut by 5 bases and J by 0 bases, with 13 bases left in between. CDR3 in DNA: TGTGCCAGCAGTCGACCAGGGGCTAGCACAGATACGCAGTATTTT. Encoded protein: CASSRPGASTDTQYF. Combining the CDR3 with reference TRBV5-5 and TRBJ2-3 gives the whole variable domain DAGVTQSPTHLIKTRGQQVTLRCSPISGHKSVSWYQQVLGQGPQFIFQYYEKEERGRGNFPDRFSARQFPNYSSELNVNALLLGDSALYLCASSRPGASTDTQYFGPGTRLTVL.

The V gene is TRBV30, the J gene TRBJ1-2; tentative D call: TRBD1 (5 bases). Per the germline V gene, CDR1 is GTSNPN and CDR2 is SVGIG (reference sequence). The CDR3 runs 12 residues. Trimming removed 2 bases at V and 2 bases at J, with 6 bases between. DNA of the CDR3: TGTGCCTGGAGTACAGGAAACTATGGCTACACCTTC. It specifies CAWSTGNYGYTF.

The chain combines TRBV3-1 (or the pseudogene TRBV3-2) with TRBJ1-3; 11 nucleotides line up with TRBD1. V lost 4 bases and J lost 1; bases outside the gene matches: 6. This CDR3 comprises 17 residues. The V gene's germline CDR1 is LGHDT and CDR2 YNNKEL (reference sequence). The CDR3 here is CASSLGTGGVSGNTIYF. The DNA of the CDR3 is TGTGCCAGCAGCCTAGGGACAGGGGGGGTTTCTGGAAACACCATATATTTT.

The V gene is TRBV2, the J gene TRBJ2-2, with 12 nucleotides matching TRBD2. V lost 7 bases, J lost 8 bases, and 17 bases stayed unmatched. CDR3 length equals 18 residues. Germline CDR1 and CDR2: SNHLY and FYNNEI. CDR3 nucleotides: TGTGCCAGCACCGCTTCCAGTCCTAGCGGGGGGGCCGTTGGGGAGCTGTTTTTT. This encodes CASTASSPSGGAVGELFF. Using reference TRBV2 and TRBJ2-2 for the parts outside the CDR3, the full variable domain is EPEVTQTPSHQVTQMGQEVILRCVPISNHLYFYWYRQILGQKVEFLVSFYNNEISEKSEIFDDQFSVERPDGSNFTLKIRSTKLEDSAMYFCASTASSPSGGAVGELFFGEGSRLTVL.

This clone was observed once. The CDR3 DNA follows: TGTGCCAGCAGGCCCGGGAATGCCAATGAGCAGTTCTTC. Protein sequence: CASRPGNANEQFF. The chain links TRBV7-2 to TRBJ2-1; perhaps TRBD2 as D (5 bases). V lost 6 bases, J lost 6 bases, and 12 bases lay in between. This CDR3 is 13 amino acids long. CDR1 and CDR2 from the germline V gene are SGHTA and FQGNSA.

The chain joins TRBV2 to TRBJ1-2; D gene uncertain. The CDR3 extends over 13 amino acids. Germline assignment: CDR1 SNHLY and CDR2 FYNNEI. V was cut by 4 bases and J by 4 bases, with 10 bases left in between. The CDR3 bases are TGTGCCAGCAGTGTAGAGGGAGGCTATGGCTACACCTTC. Translation: CASSVEGGYGYTF.

The chain carries TRBV5-1 and TRBJ2-1; a weak D match, TRBD2 (6 bases). Trimming removed 1 base from V and 2 bases from J, with 10 bases in between. CDR1 is SGHRS, CDR2 YFSETQ, per germline. This CDR3 is built from 15 residues. DNA for the CDR3: TGCGCCAGCAGCTTGAGGACGGGGGCCTACAATGAGCAGTTCTTC. Its protein product is CASSLRTGAYNEQFF.

This clone came up a few times. Germline and junction disagree at one end, which may indicate a read error. The J gene is TRBJ1-4, the V gene TRBV3-1 (or the pseudogene TRBV3-2), with a weak D call TRBD1 (6 bases). CDR3 size: 16 residues. Germline V gives CDR1 LGHDT, CDR2 YNNKEL (reference sequence). The CDR3 DNA is TGTGCCAGCAGCCACGGTCTGAGAGCAGGGGAAGAAAAACTGCTTTTT. This gives the protein CASSHGLRAGEEKLLF.

This sequence joins TRBV10-3 and TRBJ1-5; TRBD1 aligns across 7 bases. The CDR3 runs to 14 residues. The junction had 5 bases not matched to a gene; V was cut back by 5 bases and J by 4 bases. Germline CDR1 ENHRY, CDR2 SYGVKD. CDR3 in amino acids: CAISRDSRNQPQHF. CDR3 nucleotide sequence: TGTGCCATCAGTAGGGACAGCCGTAATCAGCCCCAGCATTTT.

A single count supports this clone. The CDR3 reads CASSYRDSEQYF. CDR3 nucleotides: TGTGCCAGCAGCTACCGGGACAGCGAGCAGTACTTC. This chain uses TRBV5-5 with TRBJ2-7, with 7 bases aligning to TRBD1. Germline assignment: CDR1 SGHKS and CDR2 YYEKEE (reference sequence). V lost 3 bases, J lost 6 bases, and 3 bases stayed unmatched. There are 12 residues in the CDR3.

V usage is TRBV18 and J usage is TRBJ1-3; D may be TRBD1 (6 bases). Germline-derived CDR1 and CDR2 are KGHSH and LQKENI. V was clipped by 2 bases and J by 4 bases, with 9 bases between them. This CDR3 has 14 amino acids. The CDR3 coding sequence is TGTGCCAGCTCACCATTGGGGGCCGGAAACACCATATATTTT. Its protein is CASSPLGAGNTIYF.

The CDR3 DNA sequence: TGTGCCTGGAGTTTACGGGACTTTTGGGGAGACACTGAAGCTTTCTTT. Its protein is CAWSLRDFWGDTEAFF. The chain carries TRBV30 and TRBJ1-1; maybe TRBD1 (5 bases). V lost 2 bases and J lost 3, with 19 bases in between. The germline gives CDR1 GTSNPN, CDR2 SVGIG (reference sequence). The length of the CDR3 is 16 residues.

V is TRBV3-1 (or the pseudogene TRBV3-2) and J is TRBJ1-2; D unresolved. The germline gives CDR1 LGHDT, CDR2 YNNKEL (reference sequence). This CDR3 has 13 residues. V lost 2 bases to trimming and J lost 8 bases, with 12 bases between them. CDR3: CASSQTTVEGYTF. As DNA, the CDR3 is TGTGCCAGCAGCCAAACAACAGTCGAGGGCTACACCTTC.

V gene TRBV28 combines with J gene TRBJ1-6, with D perhaps TRBD1 (6 bases). Trimming took off 5 bases at V and 10 bases at J, with 15 bases between the two ends. The germline gives CDR1 MDHEN, CDR2 SYDVKM. This CDR3 is 14 amino acids long. CDR3 region: CASSGGGEGSPLHF. The CDR3 region has the DNA TGTGCCAGCAGTGGGGGCGGGGAGGGGTCACCCCTCCACTTT.

CDR3 residues: CASSTQGDTEAFF. CDR3 sequence (DNA): TGTGCCAGCAGCACACAGGGGGACACTGAAGCTTTCTTT. V usage is TRBV6-5 and J usage is TRBJ1-1; 8 positions agree with TRBD1. V was clipped by 6 bases and J by 3 bases; unmatched bases: 3. CDR1 is MNHEY and CDR2 is SVGAGI in the germline V gene. CDR3 length: 13 amino acids.

This clone has a single count. The DNA of the CDR3 is TGTGCCAGCAGCAGGGGTGAGAGGACTGAAGCTTTCTTT. Its translation is CASSRGERTEAFF. The chain combines TRBV11-2 with TRBJ1-1, with D possibly TRBD1 on 5 matching bases. The CDR3 is 13 amino acids. Trimming left V 5 bases short and J 5 bases short, with 12 bases between. Germline V lookup: CDR1 SGHAT, CDR2 FQNNGV.

The chain links TRBV6-6 to TRBJ1-2; D may be TRBD1 (5 bases). CDR1 MNHNY and CDR2 SVGAGI come from the germline V gene (reference sequence). The V gene lost 11 bases and the J gene lost 1 base, with 11 bases spanning the gap. The CDR3 spans 12 residues. The CDR3 DNA reads TGTGCCGCGGGGGGGGTTAACTATGGCTACACCTTC. Its translation: CAAGGVNYGYTF.